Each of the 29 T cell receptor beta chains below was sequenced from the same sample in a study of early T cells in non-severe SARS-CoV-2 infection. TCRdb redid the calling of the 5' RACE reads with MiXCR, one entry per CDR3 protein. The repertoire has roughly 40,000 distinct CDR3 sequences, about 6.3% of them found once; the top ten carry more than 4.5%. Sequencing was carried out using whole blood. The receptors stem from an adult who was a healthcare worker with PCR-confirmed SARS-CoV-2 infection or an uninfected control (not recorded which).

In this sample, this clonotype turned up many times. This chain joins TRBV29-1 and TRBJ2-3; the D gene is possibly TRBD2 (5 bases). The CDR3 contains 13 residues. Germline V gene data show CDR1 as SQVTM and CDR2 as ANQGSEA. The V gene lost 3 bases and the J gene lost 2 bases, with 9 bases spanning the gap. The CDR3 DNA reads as TGCAGCGTTGAGGAGAGGGCCACAGATACGCAGTATTTT. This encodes CSVEERATDTQYF.

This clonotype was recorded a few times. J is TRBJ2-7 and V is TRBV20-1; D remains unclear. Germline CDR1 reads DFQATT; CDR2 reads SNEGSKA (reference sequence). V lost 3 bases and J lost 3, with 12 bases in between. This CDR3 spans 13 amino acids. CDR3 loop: CSARAKGLYEQYF. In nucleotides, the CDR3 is TGCAGTGCTAGGGCCAAGGGCCTCTACGAGCAGTACTTC.

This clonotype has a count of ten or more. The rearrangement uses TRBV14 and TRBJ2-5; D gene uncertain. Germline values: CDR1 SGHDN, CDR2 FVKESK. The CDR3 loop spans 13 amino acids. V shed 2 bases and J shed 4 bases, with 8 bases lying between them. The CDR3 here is CASSQQVRETQYF. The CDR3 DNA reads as TGTGCCAGCAGCCAACAGGTCCGAGAGACCCAGTACTTC.

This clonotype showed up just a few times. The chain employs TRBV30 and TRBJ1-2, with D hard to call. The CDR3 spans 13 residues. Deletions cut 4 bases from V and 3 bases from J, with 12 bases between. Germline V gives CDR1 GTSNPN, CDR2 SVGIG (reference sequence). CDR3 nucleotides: TGTGCCTGGACGGCGGGCGCGGACTATGGCTACACCTTC. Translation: CAWTAGADYGYTF.

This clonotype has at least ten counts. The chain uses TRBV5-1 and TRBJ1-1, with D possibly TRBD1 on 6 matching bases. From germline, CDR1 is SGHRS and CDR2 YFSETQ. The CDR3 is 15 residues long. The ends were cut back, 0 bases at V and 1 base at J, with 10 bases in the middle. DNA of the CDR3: TGCGCCAGCAGCTTGGTTCAGGGGCAGAACACTGAAGCTTTCTTT. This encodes CASSLVQGQNTEAFF.

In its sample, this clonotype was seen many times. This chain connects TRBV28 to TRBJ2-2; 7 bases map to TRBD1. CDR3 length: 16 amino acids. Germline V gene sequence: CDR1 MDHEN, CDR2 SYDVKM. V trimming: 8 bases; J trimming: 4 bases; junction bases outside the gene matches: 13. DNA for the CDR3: TGTGCCAGCGACACACTACAGGGGCGAGGCACCGGGGAGCTGTTTTTT. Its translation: CASDTLQGRGTGELFF.

CDR3 sequence reads: CSANTPGTSYGYTF. In DNA, the CDR3 is TGCAGTGCTAACACCCCGGGGACCAGCTATGGCTACACCTTC. The chain joins TRBV20-1 to TRBJ1-2; tentative D call: TRBD1 (5 bases). This CDR3 region has 14 residues. V was clipped by 4 bases and J by 4 bases, with 16 bases between them. CDR1 DFQATT and CDR2 SNEGSKA come from the germline V gene (reference sequence).

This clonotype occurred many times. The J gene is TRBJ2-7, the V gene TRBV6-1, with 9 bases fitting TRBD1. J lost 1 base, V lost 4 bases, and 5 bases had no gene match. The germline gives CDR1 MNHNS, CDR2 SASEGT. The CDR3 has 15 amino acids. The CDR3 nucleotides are TGTGCCAGCAGTGTTTTCGGACAGGGGTCCTACGAGCAGTACTTC. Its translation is CASSVFGQGSYEQYF.

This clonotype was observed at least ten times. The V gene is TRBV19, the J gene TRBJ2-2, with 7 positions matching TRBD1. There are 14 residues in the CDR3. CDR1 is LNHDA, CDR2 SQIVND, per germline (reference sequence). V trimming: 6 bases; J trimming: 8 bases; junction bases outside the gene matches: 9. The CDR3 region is CASRSDRELGELFF. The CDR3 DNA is TGTGCCAGTAGATCAGACAGGGAACTTGGGGAGCTGTTTTTT.

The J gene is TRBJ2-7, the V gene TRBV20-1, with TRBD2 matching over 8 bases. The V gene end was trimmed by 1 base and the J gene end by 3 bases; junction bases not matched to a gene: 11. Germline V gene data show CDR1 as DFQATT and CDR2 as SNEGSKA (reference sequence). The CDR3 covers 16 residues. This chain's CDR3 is CSARAPAGEKIYEQYF. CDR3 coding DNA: TGCAGTGCTAGAGCCCCAGCGGGAGAAAAGATCTACGAGCAGTACTTC.

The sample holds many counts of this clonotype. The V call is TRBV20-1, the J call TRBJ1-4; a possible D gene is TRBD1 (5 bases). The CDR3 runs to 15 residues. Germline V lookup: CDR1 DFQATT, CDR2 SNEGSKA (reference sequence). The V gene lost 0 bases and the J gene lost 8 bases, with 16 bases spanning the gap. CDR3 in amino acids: CSARDRGEWSEKLFF. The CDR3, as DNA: TGCAGTGCTAGAGATAGGGGTGAATGGAGCGAAAAACTGTTTTTT.

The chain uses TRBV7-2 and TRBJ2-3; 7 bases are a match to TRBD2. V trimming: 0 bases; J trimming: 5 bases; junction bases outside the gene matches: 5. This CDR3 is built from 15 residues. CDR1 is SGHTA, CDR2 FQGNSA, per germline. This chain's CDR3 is CASSLAGGPVDTQYF. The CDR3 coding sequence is TGTGCCAGCAGCTTAGCGGGAGGGCCGGTAGATACGCAGTATTTT. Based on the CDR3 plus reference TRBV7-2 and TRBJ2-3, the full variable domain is GAGVSQSPSNKVTEKGKDVELRCDPISGHTALYWYRQSLGQGLEFLIYFQGNSAPDKSGLPSDRFSAERTGGSVSTLTIQRTQQEDSAVYLCASSLAGGPVDTQYFGPGTRLTVL.

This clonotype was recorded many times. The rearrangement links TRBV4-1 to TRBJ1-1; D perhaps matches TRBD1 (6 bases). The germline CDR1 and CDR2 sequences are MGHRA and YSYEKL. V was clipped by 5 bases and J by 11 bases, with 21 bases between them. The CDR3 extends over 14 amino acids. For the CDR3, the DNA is TGCGCCAGCAGCTATCTGGACAGCCAAGATTCGGCTTTCTTT. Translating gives CASSYLDSQDSAFF.

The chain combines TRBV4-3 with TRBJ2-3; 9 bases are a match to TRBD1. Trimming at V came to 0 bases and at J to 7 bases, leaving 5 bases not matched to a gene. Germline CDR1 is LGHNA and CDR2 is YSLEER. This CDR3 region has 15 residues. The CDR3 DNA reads TGCGCCAGCAGCCAAGAGGGACAGGGATTGAATACGCAGTATTTT. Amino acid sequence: CASSQEGQGLNTQYF.

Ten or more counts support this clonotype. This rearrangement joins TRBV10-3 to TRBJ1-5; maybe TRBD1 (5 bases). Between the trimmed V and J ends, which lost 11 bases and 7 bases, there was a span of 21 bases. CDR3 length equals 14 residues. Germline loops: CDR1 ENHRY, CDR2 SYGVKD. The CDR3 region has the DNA TGTGCCGTCCGGGGGGAGGGAGTCTTGCAGCCCCAGCATTTT. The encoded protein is CAVRGEGVLQPQHF.

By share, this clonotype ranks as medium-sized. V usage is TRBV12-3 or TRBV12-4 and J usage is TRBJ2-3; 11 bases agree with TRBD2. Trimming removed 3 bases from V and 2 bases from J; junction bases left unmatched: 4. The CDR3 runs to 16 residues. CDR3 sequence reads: CASSFPTSGTTDTQYF. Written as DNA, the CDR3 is TGTGCCAGCAGTTTCCCGACTAGCGGGACCACAGATACGCAGTATTTT.

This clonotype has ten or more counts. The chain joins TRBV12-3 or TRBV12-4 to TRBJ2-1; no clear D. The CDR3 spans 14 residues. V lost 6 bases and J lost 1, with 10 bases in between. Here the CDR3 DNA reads TGTGCCAGCAGCCTTGCAAGGTCCTACAATGAGCAGTTCTTC. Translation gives CASSLARSYNEQFF.

DNA of the CDR3: TGTGCCAGTAAAGCGGGAGGACCCACAGATACGCAGTATTTT. The encoded protein is CASKAGGPTDTQYF. This chain uses TRBV19 with TRBJ2-3; 9 nucleotides align to TRBD2. Germline V gene sequence: CDR1 LNHDA, CDR2 SQIVND (reference sequence). The V gene end was trimmed by 7 bases and the J gene end by 2 bases; junction bases not matched to a gene: 4. This CDR3 is 14 amino acids long.

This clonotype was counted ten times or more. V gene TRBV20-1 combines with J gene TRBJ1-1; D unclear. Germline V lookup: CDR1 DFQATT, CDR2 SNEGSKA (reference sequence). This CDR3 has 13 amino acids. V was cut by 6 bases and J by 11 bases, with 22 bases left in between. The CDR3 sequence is CSASSLGFLLAFF. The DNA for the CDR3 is TGCAGTGCCTCCTCCCTGGGGTTCCTCTTGGCTTTCTTT.

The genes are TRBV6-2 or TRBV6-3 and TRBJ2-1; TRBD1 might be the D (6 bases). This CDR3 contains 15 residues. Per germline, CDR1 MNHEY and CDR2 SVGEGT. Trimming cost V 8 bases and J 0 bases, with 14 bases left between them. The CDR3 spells CASRTTGSSYNEQFF. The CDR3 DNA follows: TGTGCCAGCCGAACCACAGGGAGCTCCTACAATGAGCAGTTCTTC.

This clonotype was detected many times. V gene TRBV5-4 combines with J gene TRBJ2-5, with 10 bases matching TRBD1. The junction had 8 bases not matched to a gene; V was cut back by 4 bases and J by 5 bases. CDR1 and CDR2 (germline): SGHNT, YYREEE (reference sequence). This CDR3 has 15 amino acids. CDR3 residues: CASSRDRGQVETQYF. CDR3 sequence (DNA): TGTGCCAGCAGCCGAGACAGGGGGCAGGTGGAGACCCAGTACTTC.

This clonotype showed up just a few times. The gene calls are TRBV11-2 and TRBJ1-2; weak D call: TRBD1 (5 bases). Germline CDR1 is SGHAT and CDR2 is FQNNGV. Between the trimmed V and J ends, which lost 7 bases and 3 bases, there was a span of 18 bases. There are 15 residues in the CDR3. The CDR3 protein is CASTRGGRGDYGYTF. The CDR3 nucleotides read TGTGCCAGCACTAGGGGAGGGAGAGGTGACTATGGCTACACCTTC.

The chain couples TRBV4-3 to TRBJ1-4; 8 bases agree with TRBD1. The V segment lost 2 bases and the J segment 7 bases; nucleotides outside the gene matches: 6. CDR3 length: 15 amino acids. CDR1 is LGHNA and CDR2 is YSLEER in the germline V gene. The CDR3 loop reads CASSQLAGQVEKLFF. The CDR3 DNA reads TGCGCCAGCAGCCAATTGGCGGGACAGGTTGAAAAACTGTTTTTT.

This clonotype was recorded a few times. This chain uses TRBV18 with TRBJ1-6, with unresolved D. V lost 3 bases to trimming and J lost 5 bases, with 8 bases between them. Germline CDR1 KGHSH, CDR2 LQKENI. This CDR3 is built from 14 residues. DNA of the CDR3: TGTGCCAGCTCACCCACAGCCGATAATTCACCCCTCCACTTT. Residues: CASSPTADNSPLHF.

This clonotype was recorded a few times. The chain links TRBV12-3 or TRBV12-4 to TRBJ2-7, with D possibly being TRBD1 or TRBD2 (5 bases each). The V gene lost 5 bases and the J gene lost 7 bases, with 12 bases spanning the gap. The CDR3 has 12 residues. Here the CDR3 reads CASSPGTYEQYF. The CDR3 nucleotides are TGTGCCAGCAGTCCCGGGACGTATGAGCAGTACTTC.

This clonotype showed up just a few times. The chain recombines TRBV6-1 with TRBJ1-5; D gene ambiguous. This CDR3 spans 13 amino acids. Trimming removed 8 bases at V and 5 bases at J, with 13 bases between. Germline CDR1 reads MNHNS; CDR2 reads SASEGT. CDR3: CASGETPHQPQHF. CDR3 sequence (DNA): TGTGCCAGCGGGGAGACCCCCCATCAGCCCCAGCATTTT.

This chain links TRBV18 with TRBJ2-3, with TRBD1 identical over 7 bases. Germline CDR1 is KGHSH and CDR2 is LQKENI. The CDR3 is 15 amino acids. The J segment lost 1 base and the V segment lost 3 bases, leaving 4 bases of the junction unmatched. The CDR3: CASSPQQGRTDTQYF. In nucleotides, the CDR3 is TGTGCCAGCTCACCCCAACAGGGGCGCACAGATACGCAGTATTTT.

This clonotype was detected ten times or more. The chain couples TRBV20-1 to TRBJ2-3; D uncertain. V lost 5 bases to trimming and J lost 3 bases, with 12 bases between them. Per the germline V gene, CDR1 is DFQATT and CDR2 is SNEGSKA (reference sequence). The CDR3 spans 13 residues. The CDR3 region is CSALDLVTDTQYF. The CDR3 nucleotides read TGCAGTGCTCTCGACCTGGTTACAGATACGCAGTATTTT.

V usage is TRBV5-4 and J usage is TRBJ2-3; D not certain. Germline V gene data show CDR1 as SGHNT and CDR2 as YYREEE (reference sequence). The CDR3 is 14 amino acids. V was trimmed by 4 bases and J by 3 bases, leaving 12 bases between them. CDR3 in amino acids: CASSNGPETDTQYF. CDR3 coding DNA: TGTGCCAGCAGCAACGGACCCGAAACAGATACGCAGTATTTT.